The clone carrying this T cell receptor beta chain has a handful of counts. Germline-derived CDR1 and CDR2 are SGHAT and FQNNGV. The CDR3 consists of 16 residues. Trimming shortened V by 0 bases and J by 6 bases, and 15 bases separated the two germline ends. The record originates from a study of CD8 T cells in ankylosing spondylitis. In TCRdb, the 5' RACE reads were re-called with MiXCR into one record per CDR3 protein. This table holds more than 150,000 distinct CDR3 sequences, roughly 12% found once. Material for sequencing was blood, either unsorted or a sorted T cell fraction (not recorded which). The chain combines TRBV11-2 with TRBJ2-1, with D uncertain. The clonotype was recovered from a male donor with ankylosing spondylitis or in good health (not recorded which). The CDR3 DNA sequence: TGTGCCAGCAGCTTAGATTTAGGAGTGCCCCCCAATGAGCAGTTCTTC. Amino acid sequence: CASSLDLGVPPNEQFF.